The rows below give T cell receptor beta chains drawn from one sample of a study of CD8+ T cells in alopecia areata. Assay: immunoSEQ multiplex PCR; the TCRdb copy retains only in-frame clones and omits some. The table records roughly 250,000 clones, about two thirds of them present only once. Sequences were derived from CD4+ T cells sorted from blood, sampled at week 0. These receptors were obtained from a human donor with alopecia areata. CDR3s include the opening cysteine and the closing phenylalanine or tryptophan. The order of the fields is CDR3 DNA, CDR3 protein, clone size, CDR3 length, J gene, V gene, D gene. A D gene is named only where the DNA matches it firmly. For some rows the clone size is stated as once, few or many, or as a class when expanded; others skip it.

CDR3nt: TGTGCCAGCAGCTTACACCAGGGACAGCCCCAGCATTTT
CDR3aa: CASSLHQGQPQHF
abundance: -
len: 13
j_gene: TRBJ1-5
v_gene: TRBV7-2
d_gene: -

CDR3nt: TGTGCCAGCAGCCCTCAGACAGGGGGCTTAGCTTACAATGAGCAGTTCTTC
CDR3aa: CASSPQTGGLAYNEQFF
abundance: -
len: 17
j_gene: TRBJ2-1
v_gene: TRBV9
d_gene: TRBD1

CDR3nt: TGTGCCAGCAGCTCGCCAGCGGGGGGCGAGGGAGATACGCAGTATTTT
CDR3aa: CASSSPAGGEGDTQYF
abundance: -
len: 16
j_gene: TRBJ2-3
v_gene: TRBV7-3
d_gene: TRBD2

CDR3nt: TGCGCCAGCAGAACGGATCCGAACACTGAAGCTTTCTTT
CDR3aa: CASRTDPNTEAFF
abundance: -
len: 13
j_gene: TRBJ1-1
v_gene: TRBV4-1
d_gene: -

CDR3nt: TGTGCCAGCAACCACCTTCCGGGGGGCTACGAGCAGTACTTC
CDR3aa: CASNHLPGGYEQYF
abundance: few
len: 14
j_gene: TRBJ2-7
v_gene: TRBV11-2
d_gene: TRBD2

CDR3nt: TGTGCCAGCAGCTTAGGTCCCCACCAGACCCAGCATTTT
CDR3aa: CASSLGPHQTQHF
abundance: -
len: 13
j_gene: TRBJ1-5
v_gene: TRBV7-3
d_gene: -

CDR3nt: TGTGCCAGCAGCCCCTCCCCTGGAAACACCATATATTTT
CDR3aa: CASSPSPGNTIYF
abundance: -
len: 13
j_gene: TRBJ1-3
v_gene: TRBV16
d_gene: -

CDR3nt: TGTGCCAGCAGCCAAGAGGGGGAGTTTGTGGGTGCGGGCAATGAGCAGTTCTTC
CDR3aa: CASSQEGEFVGAGNEQFF
abundance: -
len: 18
j_gene: TRBJ2-1
v_gene: TRBV14
d_gene: -

CDR3nt: TGTGCCAGCAACCTAGGGGCCAGTCCCAACACCGGGGAGCTGTTTTTT
CDR3aa: CASNLGASPNTGELFF
abundance: few
len: 16
j_gene: TRBJ2-2
v_gene: TRBV27
d_gene: -

CDR3nt: TGCGCCAGCAGCTCACCATCGGGACTAGCGGGCAATGAGCAGTTCTTC
CDR3aa: CASSSPSGLAGNEQFF
abundance: once
len: 16
j_gene: TRBJ2-1
v_gene: TRBV5-1
d_gene: TRBD2

CDR3nt: TGCAGCGTTGAGGGACAGGGGGCCGAGCAGTACTTC
CDR3aa: CSVEGQGAEQYF
abundance: -
len: 12
j_gene: TRBJ2-7
v_gene: TRBV29-1
d_gene: TRBD1

CDR3nt: TGTGCCAGCAGGATCCAGGGGACGATAAATTCACCCCTCCACTTT
CDR3aa: CASRIQGTINSPLHF
abundance: -
len: 15
j_gene: TRBJ1-6
v_gene: TRBV6-5
d_gene: -

CDR3nt: TGCGCCAGCAGCATTGCACAGGGACCGGCTAATGAAAAACTGTTTTTT
CDR3aa: CASSIAQGPANEKLFF
abundance: few
len: 16
j_gene: TRBJ1-4
v_gene: TRBV5-1
d_gene: -

CDR3nt: TGTGCCAGCAGCCGCCCTGGGGCGAGCTCCTACAATGAGCAGTTCTTC
CDR3aa: CASSRPGASSYNEQFF
abundance: -
len: 16
j_gene: TRBJ2-1
v_gene: TRBV5-6
d_gene: -

CDR3nt: TGTGCCAGTAATACAGGGTCTGGGGCCAACGTCCTGACTTTC
CDR3aa: CASNTGSGANVLTF
abundance: -
len: 14
j_gene: TRBJ2-6
v_gene: TRBV2
d_gene: -

CDR3nt: TGTGCCAGTAGTATCAGGGCTGAGCAGTTCTTC
CDR3aa: CASSIRAEQFF
abundance: -
len: 11
j_gene: TRBJ2-1
v_gene: TRBV19
d_gene: -

CDR3nt: TGTGCCAGCAGTCAACCTTCGACAGGGAGATACGAGCAGTACTTC
CDR3aa: CASSQPSTGRYEQYF
abundance: once
len: 15
j_gene: TRBJ2-7
v_gene: TRBV27
d_gene: TRBD1

CDR3nt: TGTGCCTGGGCCATCAGGATCCAGGTTAACACCGGGGAGCTGTTTTTT
CDR3aa: CAWAIRIQVNTGELFF
abundance: -
len: 16
j_gene: TRBJ2-2
v_gene: TRBV30
d_gene: -

CDR3nt: TGCGCCAGCAGCCCGGACAGGGGGGATGGCTACACCTTC
CDR3aa: CASSPDRGDGYTF
abundance: -
len: 13
j_gene: TRBJ1-2
v_gene: TRBV4-1
d_gene: TRBD1

CDR3nt: TGTGCCAGCAGCTTAGCTGTAGCCAAAAACATTCAGTACTTC
CDR3aa: CASSLAVAKNIQYF
abundance: -
len: 14
j_gene: TRBJ2-4
v_gene: TRBV7-2
d_gene: -

CDR3nt: TGCGCCAGCAGCCAAGATCAATGGCGTTTGGAGACCCAGTACTTC
CDR3aa: CASSQDQWRLETQYF
abundance: -
len: 15
j_gene: TRBJ2-5
v_gene: TRBV4-3
d_gene: -

CDR3nt: TGTGCCAGCAGCGGACAGGTCAGGGGCTATGGCTACACCTTC
CDR3aa: CASSGQVRGYGYTF
abundance: -
len: 14
j_gene: TRBJ1-2
v_gene: TRBV25-1
d_gene: TRBD1

CDR3nt: TGTGCCAGCAGCTTGGAAGCAGAGACCCAGTACTTC
CDR3aa: CASSLEAETQYF
abundance: -
len: 12
j_gene: TRBJ2-5
v_gene: TRBV7-2
d_gene: -

CDR3nt: TGTGCCAGCAGTTACACATCCGGGCAGGGGAAGTTCTTC
CDR3aa: CASSYTSGQGKFF
abundance: -
len: 13
j_gene: TRBJ2-1
v_gene: TRBV6-5
d_gene: -

CDR3nt: TGTGCCAGCAGCCCTAGACTAGCGGGGGCCTCTGGCGGGGCCAACGTCCTGACTTTC
CDR3aa: CASSPRLAGASGGANVLTF
abundance: -
len: 19
j_gene: TRBJ2-6
v_gene: TRBV9
d_gene: TRBD2

CDR3nt: TGCAGCGTTACTACGGGAAGGGGGCAGCTAGGAAAACTGTTTTTT
CDR3aa: CSVTTGRGQLGKLFF
abundance: few
len: 15
j_gene: TRBJ1-4
v_gene: TRBV29-1
d_gene: TRBD1

CDR3nt: TGTGCCACCAGCTCCCCCAAAAACATTCAGTACTTC
CDR3aa: CATSSPKNIQYF
abundance: -
len: 12
j_gene: TRBJ2-4
v_gene: TRBV15
d_gene: -

CDR3nt: TGTGCCAGCAGGTCCCGCGGGGGCTACGAGCAGTACTTC
CDR3aa: CASRSRGGYEQYF
abundance: once
len: 13
j_gene: TRBJ2-7
v_gene: TRBV6-5
d_gene: TRBD2

CDR3nt: TGCGCCAGCAGCTTGAATCGGGATCTCCTCTATGGCTACACCTTC
CDR3aa: CASSLNRDLLYGYTF
abundance: -
len: 15
j_gene: TRBJ1-2
v_gene: TRBV5-1
d_gene: -

CDR3nt: TGTGCCAGCAGTGAACATCTAGCGGGGGGGCTGGATACGCAGTATTTT
CDR3aa: CASSEHLAGGLDTQYF
abundance: -
len: 16
j_gene: TRBJ2-3
v_gene: TRBV25-1
d_gene: TRBD2

CDR3nt: TGCAGCGTTGACCCCTCCGGGGAGACCCAGTACTTC
CDR3aa: CSVDPSGETQYF
abundance: -
len: 12
j_gene: TRBJ2-5
v_gene: TRBV29-1
d_gene: -

CDR3nt: TGCGCCAGCAGTGAGTCTAGGCGGGGGGGCCCAGATACGCAGTATTTT
CDR3aa: CASSESRRGGPDTQYF
abundance: few
len: 16
j_gene: TRBJ2-3
v_gene: TRBV10-1
d_gene: TRBD2

CDR3nt: TGTGCCAGCAGCCCTGGTGGGCAGAGAGACTATGGCTACACCTTC
CDR3aa: CASSPGGQRDYGYTF
abundance: -
len: 15
j_gene: TRBJ1-2
v_gene: TRBV5-4
d_gene: -

CDR3nt: TGTGCCAGCAGTCCGGGCAACCTCTACACCTTC
CDR3aa: CASSPGNLYTF
abundance: -
len: 11
j_gene: TRBJ1-2
v_gene: TRBV25-1
d_gene: -

CDR3nt: TGTGCCAGCAGTTTAGACCCCGGGGGGACCTACGAGCAGTACTTC
CDR3aa: CASSLDPGGTYEQYF
abundance: once
len: 15
j_gene: TRBJ2-7
v_gene: TRBV27
d_gene: TRBD2

CDR3nt: TGTGCCTGGTCCGGGACAGGGTCTTTCCGGCTCCTGGGTGAGCAGTTCTTC
CDR3aa: CAWSGTGSFRLLGEQFF
abundance: -
len: 17
j_gene: TRBJ2-1
v_gene: TRBV30
d_gene: TRBD1

CDR3nt: TGCGCCAGCAGCCAAGAGGTTGGGGGAACTAACTATGGCTACACCTTC
CDR3aa: CASSQEVGGTNYGYTF
abundance: once
len: 16
j_gene: TRBJ1-2
v_gene: TRBV4-3
d_gene: -

CDR3nt: TGCAGCGTTTCAAGGGGTAGCAATCAGCCCCAGCATTTT
CDR3aa: CSVSRGSNQPQHF
abundance: -
len: 13
j_gene: TRBJ1-5
v_gene: TRBV29-1
d_gene: -

CDR3nt: TGTGCCAGCGGGCGGGAGACCCAGTACTTC
CDR3aa: CASGRETQYF
abundance: -
len: 10
j_gene: TRBJ2-5
v_gene: TRBV5-6
d_gene: -

CDR3nt: TGTGCCAGCAGTGAAGCTTCACTAGCGGGGGCTGTCGGGGAGCTGTTTTTT
CDR3aa: CASSEASLAGAVGELFF
abundance: -
len: 17
j_gene: TRBJ2-2
v_gene: TRBV6-1
d_gene: TRBD2

CDR3nt: TGCGCCAGCAGCTTAGGGACGGAGTTATTGGATACGCAGTATTTT
CDR3aa: CASSLGTELLDTQYF
abundance: few
len: 15
j_gene: TRBJ2-3
v_gene: TRBV5-1
d_gene: -

CDR3nt: TGTGCCTGGACGCGGGGCCTCGAAGAGACCCAGTACTTC
CDR3aa: CAWTRGLEETQYF
abundance: -
len: 13
j_gene: TRBJ2-5
v_gene: TRBV30
d_gene: -

CDR3nt: TGCAGCGTGGCCACGGACACCGTGAACACTGAAGCTTTCTTT
CDR3aa: CSVATDTVNTEAFF
abundance: -
len: 14
j_gene: TRBJ1-1
v_gene: TRBV29-1
d_gene: -

CDR3nt: TGTGCCAGCAGCATCACAGGGGGCTTCACAGATACGCAGTATTTT
CDR3aa: CASSITGGFTDTQYF
abundance: once
len: 15
j_gene: TRBJ2-3
v_gene: TRBV7-9
d_gene: TRBD1

CDR3nt: TGTGCCAGCAGCCTAACAGGAATCTCCTACGAGCAGTACTTC
CDR3aa: CASSLTGISYEQYF
abundance: -
len: 14
j_gene: TRBJ2-7
v_gene: TRBV11-2
d_gene: -

CDR3nt: TGTGCCAGCAGCCGGGATCGAAGCTCCTACAATGAGCAGTTCTTC
CDR3aa: CASSRDRSSYNEQFF
abundance: -
len: 15
j_gene: TRBJ2-1
v_gene: TRBV5-4
d_gene: -

CDR3nt: TGTGCCAGCAGGGGGACAGGGGAGGCGACCCAGTACTTC
CDR3aa: CASRGTGEATQYF
abundance: -
len: 13
j_gene: TRBJ2-5
v_gene: TRBV6-5
d_gene: TRBD1

CDR3nt: TGCGCCAGCAGCCCCGGGGGCGGGGAGGATACGCAGTATTTT
CDR3aa: CASSPGGGEDTQYF
abundance: -
len: 14
j_gene: TRBJ2-3
v_gene: TRBV5-1
d_gene: -

CDR3nt: TGTGCCAGCAGCCCCCATCCAGCCGGTTCCTACGAGCAGTACTTC
CDR3aa: CASSPHPAGSYEQYF
abundance: -
len: 15
j_gene: TRBJ2-7
v_gene: TRBV9
d_gene: -

CDR3nt: TGTGCCAGCAGCTTCCCCCAGGGCCCCTACAATGAGCAGTTCTTC
CDR3aa: CASSFPQGPYNEQFF
abundance: -
len: 15
j_gene: TRBJ2-1
v_gene: TRBV5-6
d_gene: -

CDR3nt: TGTGCCTGGTCGGGACACCCCGTAGGAGAAGCTTTCTTT
CDR3aa: CAWSGHPVGEAFF
abundance: -
len: 13
j_gene: TRBJ1-1
v_gene: TRBV30
d_gene: -

CDR3nt: TGTGCCATCAGACCCGCGACAGGCAGCTCCTACGAGCAGTACTTC
CDR3aa: CAIRPATGSSYEQYF
abundance: -
len: 15
j_gene: TRBJ2-7
v_gene: TRBV10-3
d_gene: -

CDR3nt: TGTGCCAGCAGCTCTGAGCCTAGCAGCTACAATGAGCAGTTCTTC
CDR3aa: CASSSEPSSYNEQFF
abundance: -
len: 15
j_gene: TRBJ2-1
v_gene: TRBV7-2
d_gene: -

CDR3nt: TGCAGCGTTCAGCCGTCTAACTATGGCTACACCTTC
CDR3aa: CSVQPSNYGYTF
abundance: -
len: 12
j_gene: TRBJ1-2
v_gene: TRBV29-1
d_gene: -

CDR3nt: TGTGCCAGCAGCCCCCGTGCAGGAGCTAACTATGGCTACACCTTC
CDR3aa: CASSPRAGANYGYTF
abundance: -
len: 15
j_gene: TRBJ1-2
v_gene: TRBV7-2
d_gene: -

CDR3nt: TGCAGCGTGCACGACAGGGCCTATAATGAAAAACTGTTTTTT
CDR3aa: CSVHDRAYNEKLFF
abundance: -
len: 14
j_gene: TRBJ1-4
v_gene: TRBV29-1
d_gene: TRBD1

CDR3nt: TGTGCCAGCAGCTTGGGAAGCTCCTACGAGCAGTACTTC
CDR3aa: CASSLGSSYEQYF
abundance: -
len: 13
j_gene: TRBJ2-7
v_gene: TRBV5-5
d_gene: -